Below, one TCR beta chain is given with its context. Antigen: not known. The source of the sample is a study of cytomegalovirus exposure and HLA in healthy donors. Overall study findings and caveats: Later analysis showed most CMV-associated TCR beta chains appearing HLA-restricted. Researchers catalogued approximately 170 TCR beta chains as cytomegalovirus-associated. Across all donors, roughly uniform sequencing depth was an assumption of the presence/absence analyses. Among the sequence variants, a highly shared cluster was likely an artifact of sequencing.

The PCR was carried out with 60 Vbeta primers and 13 Jbeta primers. This table comes from immunoSEQ multiplex PCR, and its TCRdb copy is limited to in-frame clones, with some not included. The sample has around 98,000 clones, 69% seen once. The clonotype originates from a female donor in good health and CMV-seronegative. Source material: PBMCs.

The CDR3 region has the DNA TGCGCCAGCAGCCGGGACATCGCTTCTGGGGCCAACGTCCTGACTTTC. Translating gives CASSRDIASGANVLTF. The J gene is TRBJ2-6, the V gene TRBV5-1, with a weak D call TRBD1 (6 bases). Between the trimmed V and J ends, which lost 4 bases and 1 base, there was a span of 12 bases. There are 16 residues in the CDR3. The germline V gene has CDR1 SGHRS and CDR2 YFSETQ.